A single sample gave rise to the 16 T cell receptor beta chains below, sequenced in a study of blood T cells in healthy people across ages. Using a J-beta primer mix together with a sample-barcoded 5' primer, a second PCR was run for about 6 to 11 cycles. TCRdb analysed the 5' RACE reads with MiXCR anew, one entry per CDR3 protein. Of 2 million or so distinct CDR3 sequences listed, less than 50% are singletons. Sequenced material: blood. These receptors all stem from a woman in her thirties or forties in good health.

The chain joins TRBV20-1 to TRBJ2-3, with TRBD2 matching over 9 bases. The V and J ends lost 5 bases and 2 bases, in that order; junction bases with no gene match: 5. Germline V gives CDR1 DFQATT, CDR2 SNEGSKA (reference sequence). This CDR3 has 14 residues. The chain's CDR3 is CSARTSAYTDTQYF. The CDR3 DNA reads as TGCAGTGCTCGGACTAGCGCATACACAGATACGCAGTATTTT.

V usage is TRBV7-2 and J usage is TRBJ2-5; 9 bases map to TRBD1. The V gene end was trimmed by 4 bases and the J gene end by 11 bases; junction bases not matched to a gene: 14. The CDR3 is 15 residues long. Germline V gives CDR1 SGHTA, CDR2 FQGNSA. The CDR3 region is CASSSRDRDPLSQYF. DNA of the CDR3: TGTGCCAGCAGCTCCCGGGACAGGGATCCCCTATCGCAGTACTTC.

This chain joins TRBV6-2 or TRBV6-3 and TRBJ1-6; a possible D gene is TRBD1 (6 bases). The CDR3 runs 14 residues. Germline assignment: CDR1 MNHEY and CDR2 SVGEGT. V was clipped by 11 bases and J by 4 bases, with 15 bases between them. Written as DNA, the CDR3 is TGTGCCTCGGACAGCTTCGATTATAATTCACCCCTCCACTTT. This encodes CASDSFDYNSPLHF.

The V call is TRBV6-5, the J call TRBJ2-7; 8 bases map to TRBD1. This CDR3 comprises 16 residues. The ends lost 6 bases at V and 7 bases at J; junction bases unmatched: 17. Germline assignment: CDR1 MNHEY and CDR2 SVGAGI. This CDR3 is CASSSTGRGRLGEQYF. CDR3 in DNA: TGTGCCAGCAGCTCCACTGGCAGGGGGCGATTAGGAGAGCAGTACTTC.

This clonotype was recorded many times. The chain recombines TRBV18 with TRBJ2-1; 9 bases fit TRBD1. In germline, CDR1 is KGHSH, CDR2 LQKENI. With 3 bases clipped from V and 7 bases from J, the junction kept 4 bases outside the gene matches. The CDR3 is made up of 14 amino acids. This CDR3 reads CASSPGQGGNEQFF. CDR3 nucleotides: TGTGCCAGCTCACCGGGACAGGGTGGAAATGAGCAGTTCTTC.

The chain is built from TRBV5-1 and TRBJ2-5; TRBD1 agrees at 12 bases. The end of the DNA is better explained by TRBJ2-7, so the J call may be wrong. Germline V CDR1 and CDR2: SGHRS, YFSETQ. There are 15 residues in the CDR3. The CDR3 region is CASSLSEGQGAEQYF. CDR3 DNA: TGCGCCAGCAGCTTGAGTGAGGGACAGGGGGCCGAGCAGTACTTC.

In its sample, this clonotype was seen a few times. The CDR3 spells CASSSWAQGTDTQYF. The CDR3 DNA reads TGTGCCAGCAGTTCGTGGGCCCAGGGCACAGATACGCAGTATTTT. V usage is TRBV27 and J usage is TRBJ2-3; D uncertain. The V end was cut by 4 bases, the J end by 1 base, with 12 bases between. The CDR3 contains 15 residues. Germline CDR1 and CDR2: MNHEY and SMNVEV (reference sequence).

This clonotype was seen only a few times. The rearrangement links TRBV10-3 to TRBJ2-1; D uncertain. Germline V gene sequence: CDR1 ENHRY, CDR2 SYGVKD. V was cut by 8 bases and J by 0 bases, with 17 bases left in between. The CDR3 runs to 16 residues. The CDR3 loop reads CAISRKSRSSYNEQFF. In DNA form, the CDR3 reads TGTGCCATCTCGAGGAAGTCGCGGAGCTCCTACAATGAGCAGTTCTTC.

CDR3 loop: CASRTTRGSTDTQYF. The CDR3 DNA sequence: TGTGCCAGCAGGACAACGCGGGGCAGCACAGATACGCAGTATTTT. The chain joins TRBV6-5 to TRBJ2-3; maybe TRBD2 (6 bases). This CDR3 contains 15 residues. Germline V gene sequence: CDR1 MNHEY, CDR2 SVGAGI. Trimming pared 6 bases from V and 0 bases from J, leaving 13 bases between.

V is TRBV25-1 and J is TRBJ2-5, with 9 bases matching TRBD2. The CDR3 has 16 residues. V gave up 1 base and J gave up 7 bases; unmatched junction bases: 10. Germline CDR1 reads MGHDK; CDR2 reads SYGVNS. The chain's CDR3 is CASSELGASGVGTQYF. In nucleotides, the CDR3 is TGTGCCAGCAGTGAATTGGGAGCTAGCGGGGTGGGGACCCAGTACTTC.

The chain employs TRBV6-5 and TRBJ2-1; D might be TRBD1 (6 bases). V dropped 2 bases and J dropped 6 bases, with 11 bases sitting between them. Per the germline V gene, CDR1 is MNHEY and CDR2 is SVGAGI. The CDR3 consists of 14 residues. The chain's CDR3 is CASSYTGSSNEQFF. For the CDR3, the DNA is TGTGCCAGCAGTTACACAGGGTCTAGCAATGAGCAGTTCTTC.

This clonotype was seen a handful of times. The gene calls are TRBV7-8 and TRBJ2-7; no clear D. This CDR3 is 16 amino acids long. The germline gives CDR1 SGHVS, CDR2 FQNEAQ. Deletions cut 5 bases from V and 0 bases from J, with 17 bases between. The CDR3 DNA sequence: TGTGCCAGCAGCACCCCCCGGGCCAGCAGCTCCTACGAGCAGTACTTC. Translation: CASSTPRASSSYEQYF.

This chain joins TRBV20-1 and TRBJ1-5, with 8 positions matching TRBD1. V lost 4 bases, J lost 12 bases, and 5 bases stayed unmatched. The CDR3 covers 11 residues. Looked up from germline, CDR1 is DFQATT and CDR2 is SNEGSKA (reference sequence). In DNA form, the CDR3 reads TGCAGTGCTAATCGACAGGGGAGCCAGCATTTT. Protein sequence: CSANRQGSQHF.

This clonotype came up a few times. CDR3 protein: CSAEHGTSGGALDTQYF. DNA for the CDR3: TGCAGTGCCGAGCACGGGACTAGCGGGGGAGCACTGGATACGCAGTATTTT. The V call is TRBV20-1, the J call TRBJ2-3; 14 bases fit TRBD2. Germline V lookup: CDR1 DFQATT, CDR2 SNEGSKA (reference sequence). The V segment lost 6 bases and the J segment 6 bases; nucleotides outside the gene matches: 14. This CDR3 is 17 amino acids long.

The chain has TRBV28 and TRBJ2-1, with D perhaps matching TRBD1 or TRBD2 (5 bases each). The CDR3 covers 17 residues. The V end was cut by 4 bases, the J end by 3 bases, with 19 bases between. Germline CDR1 reads MDHEN; CDR2 reads SYDVKM. CDR3 in DNA: TGTGCCAGCAGTTCCCCCTTTGAGGGGATCTTCTACAATGAGCAGTTCTTC. Residues: CASSSPFEGIFYNEQFF.

The chain recombines TRBV12-3 or TRBV12-4 with TRBJ1-6; 8 positions agree with TRBD1. The CDR3 is 13 residues long. V shed 4 bases and J 14 bases; nucleotides not matched to a gene: 7. Written as DNA, the CDR3 is TGTGCCAGCAGTTCCGGGACAGGCATGGCCCTCCACTTT. This translates into CASSSGTGMALHF.